The rows below give T cell receptor beta chains drawn from one sample of a study of blood T cells in healthy people across ages. TCRdb used MiXCR to reprocess the 5' RACE reads, holding one entry per CDR3 protein. Here the sample spans over a million distinct CDR3 sequences, 25% being singletons. These same data were also listed under a study on T cells of mothers and their children.

The sequenced material came from blood. All receptors come from a girl aged 2 to 10 in good health. The CDR3 runs from the conserved cysteine through the conserved F or W. Each record gives: D gene, J gene, V gene, clone size, CDR3 DNA, CDR3 protein. D genes are given only for firm matches. Clone sizes are given selectively: once, few, many, or a class where the clone is expanded.

D gene: NA; J gene: TRBJ1-3; V gene: TRBV20-1; clone size: NA; CDR3 DNA: TGCAGTGCTAGAGATCTAACCGGTTCGGGAAACACCATATATTTT; CDR3 protein: CSARDLTGSGNTIYF
D gene: NA; J gene: TRBJ2-7; V gene: TRBV4-1; clone size: few; CDR3 DNA: TGCGCCAGCAGCCAAGTGGTTCGGGGCGAGCAGTACTTC; CDR3 protein: CASSQVVRGEQYF
D gene: TRBD2; J gene: TRBJ2-1; V gene: TRBV7-9; clone size: NA; CDR3 DNA: TGTGCCAGCAGCCCTGCTAGCGGGGGATCCTACAATGAGCAGTTCTTC; CDR3 protein: CASSPASGGSYNEQFF
D gene: NA; J gene: TRBJ1-1; V gene: TRBV11-2; clone size: few; CDR3 DNA: TGTGCCAGCAGCCGCGTTTCTAGGGGCACTGAAGCTTTCTTT; CDR3 protein: CASSRVSRGTEAFF
D gene: NA; J gene: TRBJ1-2; V gene: TRBV28; clone size: NA; CDR3 DNA: TGTGCCAGCAGTTTGGGCAGGGATAACTATGGCTACACCTTC; CDR3 protein: CASSLGRDNYGYTF
D gene: TRBD1; J gene: TRBJ1-2; V gene: TRBV11-2; clone size: few; CDR3 DNA: TGTGCCAGCGGGAACAGGGGCGGGTATGGCTACACCTTC; CDR3 protein: CASGNRGGYGYTF
D gene: NA; J gene: TRBJ2-1; V gene: TRBV5-6; clone size: few; CDR3 DNA: TGTGCCGGCAGCTTAAGTGCAGGGCCCCCCTACAATGAGCAGTTCTTC; CDR3 protein: CAGSLSAGPPYNEQFF
D gene: NA; J gene: TRBJ2-1; V gene: TRBV29-1; clone size: NA; CDR3 DNA: TGCAGCGTTGAAAAGGGTAGCGGACCCTCCTACAATGAGCAGTTCTTC; CDR3 protein: CSVEKGSGPSYNEQFF
D gene: TRBD2; J gene: TRBJ2-1; V gene: TRBV25-1; clone size: NA; CDR3 DNA: TGTGCCAGCATATGCCCCGGGACTAGCGGGGGGGAGGGGCCCAATGAGCAGTTCTTC; CDR3 protein: CASICPGTSGGEGPNEQFF
D gene: TRBD1; J gene: TRBJ2-6; V gene: TRBV11-2; clone size: few; CDR3 DNA: TGTGCCAGCAGCTTGACCCCGACAGGGGCCGTCAACGCCCTGACTTTC; CDR3 protein: CASSLTPTGAVNALTF
D gene: NA; J gene: TRBJ1-3; V gene: TRBV12-3/TRBV12-4; clone size: few; CDR3 DNA: TGTGCCAGCAGTTTTTCAGGAGCTGGAAACACCATATATTTT; CDR3 protein: CASSFSGAGNTIYF
D gene: NA; J gene: TRBJ2-4; V gene: TRBV11-2; clone size: NA; CDR3 DNA: TGTGCCAGCAGCTCAACAGCAAACATTCAGTACTTC; CDR3 protein: CASSSTANIQYF
D gene: NA; J gene: TRBJ2-5; V gene: TRBV7-9; clone size: NA; CDR3 DNA: TGTGCCAGCAGCTTAGAAATCTCAGGTGGAGAGACCCAGTACTTC; CDR3 protein: CASSLEISGGETQYF